Listed here are 9 T cell receptor beta chains from one sample, sequenced in a study of cytomegalovirus exposure and HLA in healthy donors. 13 Jbeta primers and 60 Vbeta primers were used for the PCR. TCRdb's copy holds only in-frame clones and misses some; the assay was immunoSEQ multiplex PCR. The repertoire has under 200,000 clones, 84% of them found once; the top ten carry 1.9%. The sequenced sample was PBMCs. These receptor sequences come from a young man in good health and CMV-seronegative.

The chain links TRBV7-9 to TRBJ1-1, with 10 bases that match TRBD1. Germline CDR1 is SEHNR and CDR2 is FQNEAQ (reference sequence). V dropped 6 bases and J dropped 4; count of bases not matched to a gene: 5. CDR3 length equals 14 residues. The CDR3 spells CASRYRDRGTEAFF. The CDR3 DNA reads TGTGCCAGCAGGTACCGGGACAGGGGCACTGAAGCTTTCTTT.

The chain joins TRBV6-4 to TRBJ2-2; D is uncertain. Germline assignment: CDR1 MRHNA and CDR2 SNTAGT. V shed 4 bases and J shed 5 bases, with 8 bases lying between them. The CDR3 runs 13 residues. The CDR3 bases are TGTGCCAGCAGTGTCCATAGTACCGGGGAGCTGTTTTTT. It translates to CASSVHSTGELFF.

This chain joins TRBV4-3 and TRBJ2-1; 8 bases agree with TRBD2. Trimming removed 1 base from V and 5 bases from J; junction bases left unmatched: 13. The CDR3 runs 18 residues. Germline CDR1 LGHNA, CDR2 YSLEER. CDR3 in DNA: TGCGCCAGCAGCCAAGGTCCAGCGGGAGATATCCCTAACAATGAGCAGTTCTTC. Protein product: CASSQGPAGDIPNNEQFF.

CDR3: CASSQGPGELFF. As DNA, the CDR3 is TGTGCCAGCAGCCAGGGTCCCGGGGAGCTGTTTTTT. The rearrangement joins TRBV5-6 to TRBJ2-2; D may be TRBD1 (5 bases). V was trimmed by 4 bases and J by 6 bases, leaving 7 bases between them. The CDR3 totals 12 residues. Germline-derived CDR1 and CDR2 are SGHDT and YYEEEE.

V is TRBV27 and J is TRBJ1-5; D might be TRBD1 (5 bases). V dropped 4 bases and J dropped 6 bases, with 16 bases sitting between them. This CDR3 spans 15 amino acids. Germline loops: CDR1 MNHEY, CDR2 SMNVEV (reference sequence). CDR3 loop: CASSWGGVGVQPQHF. The CDR3 DNA reads TGTGCCAGCAGTTGGGGGGGGGTTGGAGTTCAGCCCCAGCATTTT.

This chain connects TRBV6-5 to TRBJ2-3, with 9 bases matching TRBD2. There are 16 residues in the CDR3. Germline V gene data show CDR1 as MNHEY and CDR2 as SVGAGI. After removal of 0 bases from V and 6 bases from J, the junction contained 7 bases not matched to a gene. CDR3 nucleotides: TGTGCCAGCAGTTACTCAGCAGCGGGGGGCCTGGATACGCAGTATTTT. It specifies CASSYSAAGGLDTQYF.

The V gene is TRBV28, the J gene TRBJ2-3; possible D gene TRBD2, 6 bases. The CDR3 extends over 14 amino acids. The germline V gene encodes CDR1 MDHEN and CDR2 SYDVKM. Trimming removed 7 bases from V and 2 bases from J, with 13 bases in between. CDR3 DNA sequence: TGTGCCAGCACCGACGGGAGCTCCACAGATACGCAGTATTTT. It encodes CASTDGSSTDTQYF. Full variable domain (outside the CDR3, taken from reference TRBV28 and TRBJ2-3): DVKVTQSSRYLVKRTGEKVFLECVQDMDHENMFWYRQDPGLGLRLIYFSYDVKMKEKGDIPEGYSVSREKKERFSLILESASTNQTSMYLCASTDGSSTDTQYFGPGTRLTVL.

The rearrangement joins TRBV7-9 to TRBJ1-5; maybe TRBD1 (5 bases). This CDR3 comprises 16 residues. Looked up from germline, CDR1 is SEHNR and CDR2 is FQNEAQ (reference sequence). Trimming took 1 base from V and 6 from J, leaving 16 bases between them. This CDR3 is CASSLVPGPVGQPQHF. CDR3 DNA sequence: TGTGCCAGCAGCTTAGTTCCAGGGCCGGTGGGTCAGCCCCAGCATTTT.

The V and J genes are TRBV28 and TRBJ1-4; D is uncertain. The V end was cut by 1 base, the J end by 0 bases, with 12 bases between. Germline CDR1 is MDHEN and CDR2 is SYDVKM. The CDR3 is 17 amino acids. The CDR3 region has the DNA TGTGCCAGCAGTTTATTATTCACAGACACAACTAATGAAAAACTGTTTTTT. Translated, it gives CASSLLFTDTTNEKLFF.